A single T cell receptor beta chain is shown here with its context. Its target is not known. This record belongs to a study of T cells in localized non-small cell lung cancer. This table comes from immunoSEQ multiplex PCR, and its TCRdb copy is limited to in-frame clones, with some not included. Among 60,000 to 65,000 clones listed, 90% were seen once. Broader study findings: Tumor samples were not multi-region, leaving intratumor heterogeneity unexcluded.

Germline V gene lookup returns CDR1 MNHNS and CDR2 SASEGT. The ends were cut back, 3 bases at V and 4 bases at J, with 3 bases in the middle. The CDR3 is 12 residues long. This rearrangement joins TRBV6-1 to TRBJ1-4; D gene ambiguous. The material was peripheral blood, obtained before any cancer treatment. The TCR was taken from a woman aged 40-69 years with stage I lung adenocarcinoma. CDR3 residues: CASSELNEKLFF. In nucleotides, the CDR3 is TGTGCCAGCAGTGAGCTTAATGAAAAACTGTTTTTT.